Presented here are 2 T cell receptor beta chains from one specimen sequenced in a study of cytomegalovirus exposure and HLA in healthy donors. PCR used 60 Vbeta primers and 13 Jbeta primers. Clones were read by immunoSEQ multiplex PCR, and TCRdb kept only the in-frame ones, dropping some. The sample contains over 100,000 clones, roughly 79% of which appear only once. Material: PBMCs. The receptors come from a woman aged 40 to 50 in good health and CMV-seronegative.

This clone was counted between two and nine times. In DNA form, the CDR3 reads TGTGCCAGCAGTCCGCTTGGCAGGGGGGAGGATGAAAAACTGTTTTTT. Translated, it gives CASSPLGRGEDEKLFF. The V gene is TRBV27, the J gene TRBJ1-4; 7 bases map to TRBD1. V gave up 5 bases and J gave up 6 bases; unmatched junction bases: 12. The germline V gene has CDR1 MNHEY and CDR2 SMNVEV (reference sequence). The length of the CDR3 is 16 residues.

DNA of the CDR3: TGTGCCAGCACCCTCCTCTATGGCTACACCTTC. Protein product: CASTLLYGYTF. The chain links TRBV2 to TRBJ1-2, with D unclear. V was shortened by 7 bases and J by 4 bases, with 7 bases between the two germline ends. There are 11 residues in the CDR3. CDR1 and CDR2 from the germline V gene are SNHLY and FYNNEI.